The 5 T cell receptor beta chains in this list originate from one sample, sequenced in a study of T cell responses to AZD1222 COVID-19 vaccine. Profiling relied on immunoSEQ multiplex PCR, and the TCRdb table lists in-frame clones only, not all of them. The table includes 95,000 to 120,000 clones, 70% to 90% detected once. The material sequenced was peripheral blood, taken 28 days after the second AZD1222 dose. Receptors originate from an adult who received the AZD1222 COVID-19 vaccine.

V gene TRBV5-1 combines with J gene TRBJ1-5; 9 bases align to TRBD1. The CDR3 loop spans 16 amino acids. From germline, CDR1 is SGHRS and CDR2 YFSETQ. V was pared by 2 bases and J by 0 bases, with 3 bases of the junction left unmatched. In DNA, the CDR3 is TGCGCCAGCAGCTTAGGGACAGGGTCTAGCAATCAGCCCCAGCATTTT. This translates into CASSLGTGSSNQPQHF.

CDR3 DNA: TGCGCCAGCAGCCAATTTTTGAGTTTGCGAGACGGAAGATCGGTCGGAAAACTGTTTTTT. It encodes CASSQFLSLRDGRSVGKLFF. The chain has TRBV4-1 and TRBJ1-4; unclear D gene. The CDR3 is 20 residues long. CDR1 is MGHRA, CDR2 YSYEKL, per germline. The V end lost 2 bases, the J end lost 10 bases, and 32 bases lay between the germline ends.

This clone was observed once. The V gene is TRBV7-2, the J gene TRBJ2-1, with unresolved D. The CDR3 is 12 amino acids. Per the germline V gene, CDR1 is SGHTA and CDR2 is FQGNSA. V was shortened by 2 bases and J by 7 bases, with 6 bases between the two germline ends. The CDR3 is CASSLPWNEQFF. CDR3 DNA: TGTGCCAGCAGCTTACCCTGGAATGAGCAGTTCTTC.

This rearrangement joins TRBV18 to TRBJ2-7; the D gene is possibly TRBD1 (5 bases). Germline CDR1 is KGHSH and CDR2 is LQKENI. This CDR3 comprises 14 residues. Trimming took off 3 bases at V and 2 bases at J, with 11 bases between the two ends. The CDR3 reads CASSPAAGPYEQYF. DNA of the CDR3: TGTGCCAGCTCACCGGCCGCAGGGCCCTACGAGCAGTACTTC.

J is TRBJ2-1 and V is TRBV18; 11 nucleotides match TRBD2. There are 20 residues in the CDR3. V was clipped by 3 bases and J by 0 bases; unmatched bases: 13. CDR1 and CDR2 (germline): KGHSH, LQKENI. CDR3 bases: TGTGCCAGCTCACCGCCGCTCGGGTTAGCGGGGGGGAGCTCCTACAATGAGCAGTTCTTC. Encoded protein: CASSPPLGLAGGSSYNEQFF. The whole variable domain, remainder taken from reference TRBV18 and TRBJ2-1, is NAGVMQNPRHLVRRRGQEARLRCSPMKGHSHVYWYRQLPEEGLKFMVYLQKENIIDESGMPKERFSAEFPKEGPSILRIQQVVRGDSAAYFCASSPPLGLAGGSSYNEQFFGPGTRLTVL.